Following are 22 T cell receptor beta chains from one sample sequenced in a study of T-cell reconstitution after alpha-beta-depleted transplantation in children. Unique molecular identifiers were built into the TCRbeta library. In TCRdb, the PCR reads were re-called with MiXCR into one record per CDR3 protein. Of fewer than 1 million distinct CDR3 sequences listed, approximately 15% are singletons. The sample in question was PBMCs, mostly from graft donor cells, obtained 360 days after TCRalphabeta/CD19-depleted stem cell transplant. These receptors were obtained from a male patient aged 10 to 17 who had a stem cell transplant for acute lymphoblastic leukemia, so the T cells may come from the graft donor.

The DNA for the CDR3 is TGTGCCAGCAGTTGGGGTTTATACGAGCAGTACTTC. Amino acids: CASSWGLYEQYF. The gene calls are TRBV12-3 or TRBV12-4 and TRBJ2-7; no definite D call. This CDR3 contains 12 residues. The V end lost 4 bases, the J end lost 4 bases, and 8 bases lay between the germline ends.

This clonotype occurred a few times. CDR3 nucleotide sequence: TGTGCCAGTAGTGTTAGCGGGGTAGCGGGATCCTACAATGAGCAGTTCTTC. As protein: CASSVSGVAGSYNEQFF. This chain connects TRBV19 to TRBJ2-1; 8 nucleotides align to TRBD2. Looked up from germline, CDR1 is LNHDA and CDR2 is SQIVND (reference sequence). The CDR3 totals 17 residues. J gave up 1 base and V 5 bases, and 10 bases lay outside the gene matches.

At least ten counts were recorded for this clonotype. The chain carries TRBV5-1 and TRBJ2-7; D gene uncertain. Germline CDR1 and CDR2: SGHRS and YFSETQ. The CDR3 covers 15 residues. With 0 bases removed from V and 3 bases from J, the gap between germline ends came to 13 bases. The CDR3 DNA reads TGCGCCAGCAGCTTGGCCCAGAACTTCGACTACGAGCAGTACTTC. Translation gives CASSLAQNFDYEQYF.

This clonotype appeared a few times. The chain joins TRBV14 to TRBJ2-7; 9 nucleotides align to TRBD1. V lost 4 bases to trimming and J lost 4 bases; unmatched junction nucleotides: 11. Germline V gene data show CDR1 as SGHDN and CDR2 as FVKESK. This CDR3 contains 16 residues. Here the CDR3 reads CASSLYPGQGAYEQYF. Written as DNA, the CDR3 is TGTGCCAGCAGCCTATACCCGGGACAGGGTGCGTACGAGCAGTACTTC.

This chain links TRBV5-1 with TRBJ2-7, with D maybe TRBD2 (6 bases). V lost 4 bases and J lost 4, with 18 bases in between. Germline CDR1 reads SGHRS; CDR2 reads YFSETQ. The CDR3 runs to 15 residues. The CDR3 DNA reads TGCGCCAGCAGCGACGACCGACTAGTTTTGTACGAGCAGTACTTC. Translated, it gives CASSDDRLVLYEQYF.

The chain couples TRBV11-2 to TRBJ2-1; possible D gene TRBD1, 6 bases. The CDR3 is 15 residues long. The V gene lost 4 bases and the J gene lost 0 bases, with 10 bases spanning the gap. CDR1 and CDR2 (germline): SGHAT, FQNNGV. The CDR3 sequence is CASSSRDNSYNEQFF. The CDR3 bases are TGTGCCAGCAGCTCCCGGGACAACTCCTACAATGAGCAGTTCTTC. The entire variable domain, with the rest obtained from reference TRBV11-2 and TRBJ2-1, is as follows: EAGVAQSPRYKIIEKRQSVAFWCNPISGHATLYWYQQILGQGPKLLIQFQNNGVVDDSQLPKDRFSAERLKGVDSTLKIQPAKLEDSAVYLCASSSRDNSYNEQFFGPGTRLTVL.

This clonotype came up a few times. This chain connects TRBV5-1 to TRBJ2-3, with TRBD2 identical over 7 bases. Per germline, CDR1 SGHRS and CDR2 YFSETQ. CDR3 length: 19 amino acids. With 1 base clipped from V and 0 bases from J, the junction kept 14 bases outside the gene matches. The CDR3 coding sequence is TGCGCCAGCAGCTTGCCGAACCACCCTGGGACTACTAGCACAGATACGCAGTATTTT. It specifies CASSLPNHPGTTSTDTQYF. The complete variable domain, with remaining parts taken from reference TRBV5-1 and TRBJ2-3, reads KAGVTQTPRYLIKTRGQQVTLSCSPISGHRSVSWYQQTPGQGLQFLFEYFSETQRNKGNFPGRFSGRQFSNSRSEMNVSTLELGDSALYLCASSLPNHPGTTSTDTQYFGPGTRLTVL.

This chain's CDR3 is CASSEWGRGRTYEQYF. The CDR3 DNA is TGTGCCAGCAGTGAATGGGGCAGGGGGCGGACATACGAGCAGTACTTC. The J gene is TRBJ2-7, the V gene TRBV6-1; 8 bases fit TRBD1. This CDR3 is built from 16 residues. Per germline, CDR1 MNHNS and CDR2 SASEGT. After removal of 2 bases from V and 4 bases from J, the junction contained 10 bases not matched to a gene.

This clonotype was counted many times. The rearrangement links TRBV10-3 to TRBJ2-1; 11 nucleotides agree with TRBD2. This CDR3 spans 15 amino acids. Losses at the gene ends were 3 bases for V and 8 bases for J; bases not matched to a gene: 6. Germline V gene sequence: CDR1 ENHRY, CDR2 SYGVKD. CDR3 loop: CAISDRSGRGDEQFF. In DNA form, the CDR3 reads TGTGCCATCAGTGATCGTAGCGGGAGGGGCGATGAGCAGTTCTTC.

There are a few counts of this clonotype. The chain combines TRBV18 with TRBJ2-7, with 14 nucleotides matching TRBD2. V shed 0 bases and J 4 bases; nucleotides not matched to a gene: 2. The CDR3 spans 16 residues. Germline CDR1 is KGHSH and CDR2 is LQKENI. CDR3 residues: CASSPPRLAGGYEQYF. The CDR3 nucleotides are TGTGCCAGCTCACCACCGCGACTAGCGGGAGGGTACGAGCAGTACTTC.

There are many counts of this clonotype. At one end the junction does not follow the germline gene, possibly because of a read error. This chain uses TRBV29-1 with TRBJ2-1; D is undetermined. Germline CDR1 and CDR2: SQVTM and ANQGSEA. The CDR3 is 9 amino acids. The CDR3 DNA is TGCAGCGCTGAAGATGAGCAGTTCTTC. Its protein product is CSAEDEQFF.

In its sample, this clonotype was seen a few times. V and J are TRBV24-1 and TRBJ2-3; TRBD2 is a possible D gene (5 bases). The germline V gene has CDR1 KGHDR and CDR2 SFDVKD. Between the trimmed V and J ends, which lost 0 bases and 13 bases, there was a span of 10 bases. The CDR3 length is 12 residues. CDR3 sequence (DNA): TGTGCCACCAGTGATTTGGGGAGAGCCGAGTATTTT. This gives the protein CATSDLGRAEYF.

The CDR3 spells CSASDTLAPGNTIYF. The CDR3 region has the DNA TGCAGTGCTAGTGACACTCTCGCACCTGGAAACACCATATATTTT. The chain uses TRBV20-1 and TRBJ1-3, with no clear D. The CDR3 is 15 residues long. Germline CDR1 is DFQATT and CDR2 is SNEGSKA (reference sequence). V lost 3 bases and J lost 2, with 14 bases in between.

At least ten counts were recorded for this clonotype. This sequence joins TRBV7-2 and TRBJ2-1; 7 bases map to TRBD1. Looked up from germline, CDR1 is SGHTA and CDR2 is FQGNSA. Trimming cost V 8 bases and J 2 bases; bases outside gene matches: 6. The CDR3 has 14 residues. The CDR3 sequence is CASAVDRPYNEQFF. The CDR3 coding sequence is TGTGCCAGCGCAGTGGACAGGCCCTACAATGAGCAGTTCTTC.

This clonotype has at least ten counts. The gene calls are TRBV20-1 and TRBJ2-7; the match to TRBD2 covers 15 bases. This CDR3 is built from 14 residues. After removal of 5 bases from V and 6 bases from J, the junction contained 5 bases not matched to a gene. CDR1 is DFQATT, CDR2 SNEGSKA, per germline (reference sequence). CDR3 loop: CSAEGTSGRTEQYF. The CDR3 nucleotides are TGCAGTGCTGAGGGGACTAGCGGGAGGACCGAGCAGTACTTC.

This clonotype showed up many times. This chain connects TRBV7-8 to TRBJ2-7, with 13 bases lining up with TRBD2. Germline assignment: CDR1 SGHVS and CDR2 FQNEAQ. Trimming at V came to 5 bases and at J to 2 bases, leaving 6 bases not matched to a gene. The CDR3 length is 16 residues. The chain's CDR3 is CASSKGTSGNPYEQYF. DNA of the CDR3: TGTGCCAGCAGCAAAGGGACTAGCGGGAACCCCTACGAGCAGTACTTC.

CDR3 region: CASNLQGASNEKLFF. In nucleotides, the CDR3 is TGTGCCAGCAACCTCCAGGGGGCTTCTAATGAAAAACTGTTTTTT. The gene calls are TRBV2 and TRBJ1-4; TRBD1 agrees at 8 bases. Germline V gene sequence: CDR1 SNHLY, CDR2 FYNNEI. Trimming took 7 bases from V and 3 from J; bases not matched to a gene: 7. The length of the CDR3 is 15 residues.

The table lists this clonotype with a few counts. The rearrangement uses TRBV5-1 and TRBJ2-4, with D possibly matching TRBD2 (5 bases). Trimming shortened V by 4 bases and J by 0 bases, and 17 bases separated the two germline ends. In germline, CDR1 is SGHRS, CDR2 YFSETQ. The CDR3 length is 17 residues. The CDR3 DNA sequence: TGCGCCAGCAGCGTGAGGCTTACCGGACTAGCCAAAAACATTCAGTACTTC. This gives the protein CASSVRLTGLAKNIQYF.

There are a few counts of this clonotype. This chain connects TRBV11-1 to TRBJ1-5, with a weak D call TRBD1 (5 bases). CDR1 and CDR2 (germline): SGHAT, FQDESV (reference sequence). The CDR3 totals 20 residues. The V end was cut by 1 base, the J end by 0 bases, with 22 bases between. The CDR3 region has the DNA TGTGCCAGCAGCTTAGGAGTGGAACAGGCAGACCTCTATAGCAATCAGCCCCAGCATTTT. Protein: CASSLGVEQADLYSNQPQHF. Drawing the rest from reference TRBV11-1 and TRBJ1-5, the complete variable domain is EAEVAQSPRYKITEKSQAVAFWCDPISGHATLYWYRQILGQGPELLVQFQDESVVDDSQLPKDRFSAERLKGVDSTLKIQPAELGDSAMYLCASSLGVEQADLYSNQPQHFGDGTRLSIL.

The J gene is TRBJ2-3, the V gene TRBV4-1, with 7 bases that match TRBD2. CDR1 and CDR2 from the germline V gene are MGHRA and YSYEKL. The CDR3 consists of 20 residues. Trimming cost V 0 bases and J 1 base; bases outside gene matches: 16. The DNA of the CDR3 is TGCGCCAGCAGCCAAGATCGGCGCCAGCGGGATTACCACCGCACAGATACGCAGTATTTT. It specifies CASSQDRRQRDYHRTDTQYF.

This clonotype appeared a few times. The J gene is TRBJ2-7, the V gene TRBV4-2; 7 positions agree with TRBD1. After removal of 4 bases from V and 1 base from J, the junction contained 7 bases not matched to a gene. The CDR3 totals 15 residues. The germline V gene has CDR1 LGHNA and CDR2 YNFKEQ. Here the CDR3 DNA reads TGTGCCAGCAGCCGGACCCGACAGGGATCCTACGAGCAGTACTTC. It translates to CASSRTRQGSYEQYF.

The chain uses TRBV5-1 and TRBJ2-1; 7 bases fit TRBD1. There are 15 residues in the CDR3. V shed 4 bases, J shed 9 bases, and the junction held 13 bases outside the gene matches. Germline V gene sequence: CDR1 SGHRS, CDR2 YFSETQ. The CDR3 is CASSLRDSARPEQFF. CDR3 nucleotide sequence: TGCGCCAGCAGCCTCCGGGACAGCGCTCGACCTGAGCAGTTCTTC. The variable domain in full, with the rest retrieved from reference TRBV5-1 and TRBJ2-1, is KAGVTQTPRYLIKTRGQQVTLSCSPISGHRSVSWYQQTPGQGLQFLFEYFSETQRNKGNFPGRFSGRQFSNSRSEMNVSTLELGDSALYLCASSLRDSARPEQFFGPGTRLTVL.